This entry describes one T cell receptor beta chain. Its specificity is not known. Data came from immunoSEQ multiplex PCR; TCRdb stores just in-frame clones and leaves some out. The table lists about 40,000 clones, about 70% of them singletons. The data derive from a study of radiotherapy plus CTLA-4 blockade in lung cancer. Background on the study: Objective responses emerged in around a sixth of patients, and about 30% attained disease control. The study, taken as a whole, reports: Radiotherapy was combined with ipilimumab, and tumor-derived TCR clones then expanded in blood. With interferon-beta, early dynamics of blood T cell clones were reported to best predict response.

Germline V gene lookup returns CDR1 SGHAT and CDR2 FQDESV (reference sequence). This CDR3 has 15 residues. The ends were cut back, 8 bases at V and 7 bases at J, with 18 bases in the middle. This receptor was obtained from a human donor with non-small cell lung cancer who had stable disease on radiotherapy plus ipilimumab. Specimen: peripheral blood, collected from a patient treated with radiotherapy plus ipilimumab. The J gene is TRBJ1-6, the V gene TRBV11-1; perhaps TRBD1 as D (5 bases). The DNA of the CDR3 is TGTGCCAGCGGGGGGGATAACAGGCGGAATTCACCCCTCCACTTT. Translation: CASGGDNRRNSPLHF.